This is a list of T cell receptor beta chains from one sample in a study of shared clonotypes between healthy human individuals. Data came from immunoSEQ multiplex PCR; TCRdb stores just in-frame clones and leaves some out. This table holds approximately 470,000 clones, about 78% found once. The sample comprised PBMCs. Receptor source: a woman between 40 and 55 years old in good health. Some clones in this sample may be carry-over from other donors' samples. Both conserved end residues are part of each CDR3. Fields, in order: J gene, D gene, clone size, V gene, CDR3 DNA, CDR3 protein. D genes are given only for firm matches. Size values are once, few and many counts, or a class for expanded clones, and some rows have none.

TRBJ2-7 | TRBD2 | NA | TRBV5-6 | TGTGCCAGCAGCAGAGCGGGAGTCGACGAGCAGTACTTC | CASSRAGVDEQYF
TRBJ1-2 | NA | once | TRBV27 | TGTGCCAGCAGTTGGGGCGCGGGTAACTATGGCTACACCTTC | CASSWGAGNYGYTF
TRBJ2-5 | TRBD1 | NA | TRBV6-5 | TGTGCCAGCAGTCAGGGGGCCCGGGAGACCCAGTACTTC | CASSQGARETQYF
TRBJ2-3 | NA | NA | TRBV5-1 | TGCGCCAGCAGCTTAGGCGGGGTGGCAGATACGCAGTATTTT | CASSLGGVADTQYF
TRBJ1-2 | NA | few | TRBV5-1 | TGCGCCAGCAGCTTGGATCCAGCCTCCTATGGCTACACCTTC | CASSLDPASYGYTF
TRBJ2-1 | NA | NA | TRBV18 | TGTGCCAGCTCACCCTCACAAAAGGTCTACAATGAGCAGTTCTTC | CASSPSQKVYNEQFF
TRBJ2-1 | TRBD2 | NA | TRBV5-4 | TGTGCCAGCAGCTTCAGACTAGCGGGTAGTAATGAGCAGTTCTTC | CASSFRLAGSNEQFF
TRBJ2-7 | NA | NA | TRBV28 | TGTGCCAGCAGTTTATCTTTTATGGCAGCCTACGAGCAGTACTTC | CASSLSFMAAYEQYF
TRBJ1-1 | NA | NA | TRBV13 | TGTGCCAGCAGCTTACCCCCGACGGCCCCTGAAGCTTTCTTT | CASSLPPTAPEAFF
TRBJ2-5 | NA | NA | TRBV19 | TGTGCCAGTAGTGTCGTGGTAGAAGAGACCCAGTACTTC | CASSVVVEETQYF
TRBJ1-1 | TRBD1 | once | TRBV27 | TGTGCCAGCAGACCACAGGGGGCCTGGACTGAAGCTTTCTTT | CASRPQGAWTEAFF